One and the same sample provided the 14 T cell receptor beta chains below, sequenced in a study of blood T cell repertoires in COVID-19. Sequencing used immunoSEQ multiplex PCR; TCRdb keeps in-frame clones, though not all of them. The sample contains approximately 130,000 clones, 75% to 90% of which appear only once. Sequencing input: peripheral blood. These receptors all stem from a human donor in a cohort sampled during active COVID-19.

The rearrangement uses TRBV11-2 and TRBJ1-2; 7 nucleotides line up with TRBD1. Germline CDR1 reads SGHAT; CDR2 reads FQNNGV. V lost 5 bases, J lost 0 bases, and 18 bases stayed unmatched. The CDR3 has 19 amino acids. The CDR3 sequence is CASSRTTGPGLQANYGYTF. The CDR3 coding sequence is TGTGCCAGCAGCCGTACGACAGGGCCGGGCCTTCAAGCTAACTATGGCTACACCTTC.

The gene calls are TRBV7-2 and TRBJ2-5, with 13 nucleotides matching TRBD2. V gave up 3 bases and J gave up 2 bases; unmatched junction bases: 3. Germline assignment: CDR1 SGHTA and CDR2 FQGNSA. The CDR3 runs 16 residues. The CDR3 sequence: CASSLRGLAGQETQYF. As DNA, the CDR3 is TGTGCCAGCAGCTTGAGGGGACTAGCGGGACAAGAGACCCAGTACTTC.

J is TRBJ2-7 and V is TRBV27; D not resolved. The CDR3 totals 14 residues. Germline CDR1 MNHEY, CDR2 SMNVEV (reference sequence). The V end was cut by 8 bases, the J end by 6 bases, with 20 bases between. The CDR3 nucleotides read TGTGCCAGCGCTCCCAGTCCCCCGCCCCTCGAGCAGTACTTC. Amino acid sequence: CASAPSPPPLEQYF.

As for this clone: Other DNA sequences within the sample encode an identical CDR3. The chain links TRBV20-1 to TRBJ1-1; unclear D gene. The ends were cut back, 4 bases at V and 1 base at J, with 4 bases in the middle. CDR3 length: 11 residues. The germline V gene has CDR1 DFQATT and CDR2 SNEGSKA (reference sequence). The CDR3 loop reads CSATGNTEAFF. Here the CDR3 DNA reads TGCAGTGCTACCGGGAACACTGAAGCTTTCTTT.

The chain carries TRBV6-5 and TRBJ2-1; D not resolved. Trimming took 8 bases from V and 12 from J, leaving 20 bases between them. Per germline, CDR1 MNHEY and CDR2 SVGAGI. This CDR3 is built from 13 residues. The CDR3 loop is CASAERPAKGQFF. In DNA form, the CDR3 reads TGTGCCAGCGCCGAGAGGCCCGCGAAAGGGCAGTTCTTC.

The CDR3 nucleotides read TGTGCCAGCAGTTCCCATGGGATAGCGAGACTATACGAGCAGTACGTC. It specifies CASSSHGIARLYEQYV. The chain recombines TRBV6-2 or TRBV6-3 with TRBJ2-7; perhaps TRBD2 as D (5 bases). Germline-derived CDR1 and CDR2 are MNHEY and SVGEGT. CDR3 length equals 16 residues. V was cut by 4 bases and J by 4 bases, with 20 bases left in between.

The sample holds one count of this clone. An end of the junction differs from the germline gene, which may be a read error. This chain uses TRBV3-1 (or the pseudogene TRBV3-2) with TRBJ1-2, with 7 bases matching TRBD1. Germline V gene sequence: CDR1 LGHDT, CDR2 YNNKEL (reference sequence). This CDR3 region has 13 residues. CDR3 amino acids: CATRNSGQIRFIF. CDR3 DNA sequence: TGTGCCACCCGGAACTCGGGACAGATAAGATTCATATTC.

V gene TRBV6-1 combines with J gene TRBJ2-3, with TRBD1 identical over 7 bases. Germline CDR1 reads MNHNS; CDR2 reads SASEGT. CDR3 size: 15 residues. Unmatched junction bases numbered 7, after V lost 3 bases and J lost 4 bases. As DNA, the CDR3 is TGTGCCAGCAGTGACCAAGGGACAGCGGCAGATACGCAGTATTTT. This sequence encodes CASSDQGTAADTQYF.

The chain has TRBV7-9 and TRBJ2-2; 14 bases match TRBD2. V dropped 5 bases and J dropped 3; count of bases not matched to a gene: 8. The CDR3 sequence is 18 residues long. Germline-derived CDR1 and CDR2 are SEHNR and FQNEAQ (reference sequence). CDR3 loop: CASSPEMGLAGDTGELFF. The CDR3 region has the DNA TGTGCCAGCAGCCCTGAAATGGGACTAGCGGGGGACACCGGGGAGCTGTTTTTT.

The genes are TRBV28 and TRBJ2-1; the match to TRBD2 covers 13 bases. V lost 2 bases to trimming and J lost 6 bases; unmatched junction nucleotides: 1. The CDR3 length is 15 residues. Germline CDR1 is MDHEN and CDR2 is SYDVKM. The CDR3 is CASSLTSGGVNEQFF. The CDR3 DNA follows: TGTGCCAGCAGTTTAACTAGCGGGGGGGTCAATGAGCAGTTCTTC.

The chain combines TRBV5-4 with TRBJ2-3; a weak D match, TRBD2 (5 bases). The CDR3 length is 14 residues. Trimming left V 3 bases short and J 4 bases short, with 12 bases between. In germline, CDR1 is SGHNT, CDR2 YYREEE (reference sequence). The CDR3 loop reads CASSSGTRADTQYF. CDR3 DNA sequence: TGTGCCAGCAGCTCTGGCACGAGGGCAGATACGCAGTATTTT.

The V gene is TRBV5-1, the J gene TRBJ1-2, with 7 positions matching TRBD1. The V gene end was trimmed by 2 bases and the J gene end by 7 bases; junction bases not matched to a gene: 8. The V gene's germline CDR1 is SGHRS and CDR2 YFSETQ. CDR3 size: 14 residues. CDR3 bases: TGCGCCAGCAGCTTCGCCGGGACAGAGGGTGGCTACACCTTC. It specifies CASSFAGTEGGYTF.

The chain uses TRBV5-6 and TRBJ2-3; possibly TRBD1 for D (5 bases). CDR3 length: 12 residues. V lost 2 bases to trimming and J lost 10 bases, with 11 bases between them. Germline V gene sequence: CDR1 SGHDT, CDR2 YYEEEE. CDR3 coding DNA: TGTGCCAGCAGCTTATGGGGCCTAGCGCAGTATTTT. It encodes CASSLWGLAQYF.

The chain employs TRBV2 and TRBJ2-2, with 8 bases fitting TRBD1. The CDR3 has 13 amino acids. V lost 3 bases and J lost 7; bases outside the gene matches: 1. Germline CDR1 is SNHLY and CDR2 is FYNNEI. In nucleotides, the CDR3 is TGTGCCAGCAGTGACAGGGGGCGCGGGGAGCTGTTTTTT. Its translation: CASSDRGRGELFF.